The 15 T cell receptor beta chains below come from one sample, sequenced in a study of shared T cell receptors in the human thymus. TCRdb's copy holds only in-frame clones and misses some; the assay was immunoSEQ multiplex PCR. The data contain almost 550,000 clones, 75% to 85% of them singletons. These data also formed part of another study, on human thymus T cells.

The specimen was thymocytes. These receptors came from a boy under three years old with a congenital heart defect.

V usage is TRBV19 and J usage is TRBJ2-3; no clear D. The CDR3 is 15 amino acids. V lost 3 bases, J lost 2 bases, and 12 bases lay in between. Germline CDR1 is LNHDA and CDR2 is SQIVND (reference sequence). The CDR3 DNA reads as TGTGCCAGTAGTATTGTCCGCAGTCCCACAGATACGCAGTATTTT. Its translation: CASSIVRSPTDTQYF.

The rearrangement uses TRBV9 and TRBJ1-2; TRBD1 matches 9 bases. The V segment lost 3 bases and the J segment 8 bases; nucleotides outside the gene matches: 5. The germline gives CDR1 SGDLS, CDR2 YYNGEE. CDR3 size: 13 residues. CDR3 sequence reads: CASSARTGVGYTF. The CDR3, as DNA: TGTGCCAGCAGCGCGCGGACAGGGGTGGGCTACACCTTC.

This clone was seen more than once but under ten times. This sequence joins TRBV19 and TRBJ2-1; 12 nucleotides agree with TRBD2. The V segment lost 6 bases and the J segment 1 base; nucleotides outside the gene matches: 19. From germline, CDR1 is LNHDA and CDR2 SQIVND (reference sequence). CDR3 length: 21 residues. The DNA for the CDR3 is TGTGCCAGTAGCGCATTTCCGGGACTAGCGGGCCGAAGTTCTTCCTACAATGAGCAGTTCTTC. Translated, it gives CASSAFPGLAGRSSSYNEQFF. Based on the CDR3 plus reference TRBV19 and TRBJ2-1, the full variable domain is DGGITQSPKYLFRKEGQNVTLSCEQNLNHDAMYWYRQDPGQGLRLIYYSQIVNDFQKGDIAEGYSVSREKKESFPLTVTSAQKNPTAFYLCASSAFPGLAGRSSSYNEQFFGPGTRLTVL.

The rearrangement links TRBV21-1 to TRBJ2-1; no check of the table's D call, TRBD2, against the DNA was made. TRBV21-1 is a recognized pseudogene. The CDR3 runs 14 residues. Here the CDR3 reads CASIRHSTSDEQFF. The CDR3 bases are TGTGCCAGCATCCGTCACTCTACTAGCGATGAGCAGTTCTTC.

This chain joins TRBV2 and TRBJ2-7; tentative D call: TRBD2 (6 bases). The germline CDR1 and CDR2 sequences are SNHLY and FYNNEI. This CDR3 has 17 residues. The ends were cut back, 2 bases at V and 9 bases at J, with 26 bases in the middle. Written as DNA, the CDR3 is TGTGCCAGCAGTGAAATCCCCTCAGCCAGGGAAGGGGAGGTGCAGTACTTC. Amino acids: CASSEIPSAREGEVQYF.

The chain joins TRBV7-4 to TRBJ2-5, with a possible D match to TRBD2 (5 bases). The CDR3 has 13 residues. Germline loops: CDR1 SGHVT, CDR2 SQSDAQ. V lost 6 bases and J 5 bases, leaving 13 bases between the germline ends. The CDR3 loop is CASRLLGPETQYF. CDR3 DNA: TGTGCCAGCAGGTTACTAGGCCCGGAGACCCAGTACTTC.

The chain links TRBV15 to TRBJ2-7, with TRBD1 matching over 7 bases. The CDR3 has 14 amino acids. V shed 1 base and J 3 bases; nucleotides not matched to a gene: 3. Germline V gene lookup returns CDR1 LNHNV and CDR2 YYDKDF (reference sequence). The CDR3 loop reads CATSRGDSNYEQYF. CDR3 DNA: TGTGCCACCAGCAGAGGGGACAGTAACTACGAGCAGTACTTC. Complete variable domain (other parts from reference TRBV15 and TRBJ2-7): DAMVIQNPRYQVTQFGKPVTLSCSQTLNHNVMYWYQQKSSQAPKLLFHYYDKDFNNEADTPDNFQSRRPNTSFCFLDIRSPGLGDTAMYLCATSRGDSNYEQYFGPGTRLTVT.

The table lists this clone with a count of one. The junction departs from the called germline gene at one end, perhaps through a read error. The J gene is TRBJ2-1, the V gene TRBV14, with 13 bases that match TRBD2. The length of the CDR3 is 16 residues. Per the germline V gene, CDR1 is SGHDN and CDR2 is FVKESK. CDR3 amino acids: CASSLRFTSGRAGAIF. Written as DNA, the CDR3 is TGTGCCAGCAGCCTCCGATTCACTAGCGGGAGGGCCGGGGCGATCTTC.

V is TRBV6-5 and J is TRBJ2-7, with 8 bases lining up with TRBD2. This CDR3 comprises 14 residues. Germline CDR1 MNHEY, CDR2 SVGAGI. V lost 6 bases and J lost 2; bases outside the gene matches: 6. The CDR3 nucleotides are TGTGCCAGCAGACCTCGGACTAGCACCTACGAGCAGTACTTC. As protein: CASRPRTSTYEQYF.

This rearrangement joins TRBV2 to TRBJ2-7, with a possible D match to TRBD2 (6 bases). V gave up 8 bases and J gave up 4 bases, with 24 bases separating them. This CDR3 is built from 16 residues. The germline CDR1 and CDR2 sequences are SNHLY and FYNNEI. The CDR3 is CASLLRPTPGGYEQYF. The CDR3 DNA sequence: TGTGCCAGCCTCTTACGGCCGACACCCGGGGGTTACGAGCAGTACTTC.

The genes are TRBV9 and TRBJ2-5; tentatively, D is TRBD2 (6 bases). The CDR3 spans 14 residues. V was trimmed by 0 bases and J by 5 bases, leaving 11 bases between them. Germline CDR1 SGDLS, CDR2 YYNGEE. The CDR3 region is CASSVEVGGETQYF. In nucleotides, the CDR3 is TGTGCCAGCAGCGTAGAAGTCGGGGGTGAGACCCAGTACTTC.

The chain carries TRBV29-1 and TRBJ2-1; 7 bases are a match to TRBD2. This CDR3 is built from 16 residues. From germline, CDR1 is SQVTM and CDR2 ANQGSEA. Trimming took 4 bases from V and 4 from J; bases not matched to a gene: 13. CDR3 in DNA: TGCAGCGTTGCGATTCGGGCGGGAGAGTGGTACAATGAGCAGTTCTTC. This sequence encodes CSVAIRAGEWYNEQFF.

The rearrangement links TRBV13 to TRBJ2-1; D remains unclear. This CDR3 is 14 amino acids long. The germline CDR1 and CDR2 sequences are PRHDT and FYEKMQ (reference sequence). The ends were cut back, 1 base at V and 3 bases at J, with 7 bases in the middle. The CDR3 DNA reads as TGTGCCAGCAGCTTAGACAGAATCTACAATGAGCAGTTCTTC. Protein sequence: CASSLDRIYNEQFF.

The chain recombines TRBV28 with TRBJ2-2; 11 nucleotides match TRBD2. J was trimmed by 3 bases and V by 6 bases; bases with no gene match: 15. Per the germline V gene, CDR1 is MDHEN and CDR2 is SYDVKM. CDR3 size: 19 residues. CDR3 nucleotides: TGTGCCAGCAGCCAGGCCGGGACTAGCGGCAGCGTCTACACCGGGGAGCTGTTTTTT. Protein sequence: CASSQAGTSGSVYTGELFF.

The chain has TRBV4-1 and TRBJ1-3, with D tentatively TRBD1 (5 bases). The CDR3 runs to 19 residues. CDR1 is MGHRA and CDR2 is YSYEKL in the germline V gene. V was cut by 1 base and J by 2 bases, with 21 bases left in between. CDR3 sequence: CASSQVGVDSDHPGNTIYF. The CDR3 nucleotides are TGCGCCAGCAGCCAAGTAGGGGTCGACTCTGACCACCCTGGAAACACCATATATTTT.